The subject of this entry is one T cell receptor beta chain. Its cognate antigen has yet to be identified. No much larger clonotype is one base removed from it; base qualities were not supplied. From V the trimming removes 6 bases and from J it removes 8 bases, while the gene matches leave 9 bases of the junction unaccounted for. From the germline V gene, CDR1 is SQVTM and CDR2 is ANQGSEA. Including cysteine and phenylalanine, the CDR3 has 12 amino acids. Left in the record is the CDR3 DNA by itself, 36 bases read in frame from the first base. This sample stems from a study of blood T cell repertoires in COVID-19 (dated by TCRdb to about 2020). For the study in its entirety: Collaborator samples came from the United States, Italy and Spain and covered acute and convalescent phases of COVID-19. The material from the prospective study consisted of cDNA or gDNA derived from T cells, B-cell-depleted T cells, or PBMCs. Deeply sampled blood TCRbeta repertoires from subjects exposed to, actively infected with, or recovered from COVID-19 were included in the dataset. The repertoires were made available in a free public database intended to serve as a resource for research on the immune response to SARS-CoV-2. Samples came from the ongoing ImmuneRACE study (first 160 participants) plus 1,254 subjects from 6 global collaborators. A de-identified subject ID, COVID-19 status, age in years and sex were almost always included in the sample metadata. Where HLA class I and class II types were available, the types were taken from metadata supplied by the sample provider, not from assay-based typing. What the work shows at the level of the full study, not this receptor alone: Clinical and demographic metadata were provided uncurated, with the amount varying by source and participant.

TCRbeta CDR3 regions were amplified from genomic DNA by means of the immunoSEQ Assay, a bias-controlled multiplex PCR. Per the source publication's procedure: Within the assay, amplification of reference gene primers was used to estimate how many nucleated cells each sample contained. To quantify the absolute abundance of each unique TCRbeta CDR3 rearrangement, sequence reads were collapsed and filtered. For each sample, productive Simpson clonality was calculated as the square root of Simpson's diversity index across productive rearrangements. Imported from immuneACCESS, the table was reduced by TCRdb to in-frame sequences with V and J called. These copies leave out some clones; in studies compared against another copy, an unresolved V gene accounts for under half, and the cause of the remainder is not known. V and J calls and clone size are those listed in that table; D and trimming were worked out from the DNA. Present in this sample are about 130,000 clones, approximately 77% of which were seen just once. The leading ten clones occupy around 18% of the sample.

Collaborating institutions collected whole blood in K2EDTA tubes following their own protocols. For TCRbeta analysis, collaborator samples were shipped as frozen whole blood, as isolated PBMCs, or as DNA extracted from either sample type. Recombination connected TRBV29-1 to TRBJ1-2; 7 junctional bases match TRBD1. The specimen was peripheral blood. The TCR was taken from a man older than 75 with acute or convalescent COVID-19. At the DNA level, the sequence is TGCAGCGTCCAACAGGGGACGGACGGCTACACCTTC. This translates into CSVQQGTDGYTF.